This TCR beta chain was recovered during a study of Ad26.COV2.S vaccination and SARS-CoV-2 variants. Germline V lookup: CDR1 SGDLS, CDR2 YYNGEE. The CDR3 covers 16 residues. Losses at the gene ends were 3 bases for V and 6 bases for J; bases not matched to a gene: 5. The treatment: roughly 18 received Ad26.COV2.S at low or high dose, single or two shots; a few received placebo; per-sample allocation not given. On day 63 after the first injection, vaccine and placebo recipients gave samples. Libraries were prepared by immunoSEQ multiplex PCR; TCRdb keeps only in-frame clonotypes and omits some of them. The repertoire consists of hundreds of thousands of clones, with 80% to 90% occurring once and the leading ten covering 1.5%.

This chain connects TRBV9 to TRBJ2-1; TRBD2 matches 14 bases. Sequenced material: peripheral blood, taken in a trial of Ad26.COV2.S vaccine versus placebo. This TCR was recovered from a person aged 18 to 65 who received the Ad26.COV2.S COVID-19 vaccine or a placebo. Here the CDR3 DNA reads TGTGCCAGCAGCGCCCCGGGACTAGCGGGAGTCAATGAGCAGTTCTTC. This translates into CASSAPGLAGVNEQFF.